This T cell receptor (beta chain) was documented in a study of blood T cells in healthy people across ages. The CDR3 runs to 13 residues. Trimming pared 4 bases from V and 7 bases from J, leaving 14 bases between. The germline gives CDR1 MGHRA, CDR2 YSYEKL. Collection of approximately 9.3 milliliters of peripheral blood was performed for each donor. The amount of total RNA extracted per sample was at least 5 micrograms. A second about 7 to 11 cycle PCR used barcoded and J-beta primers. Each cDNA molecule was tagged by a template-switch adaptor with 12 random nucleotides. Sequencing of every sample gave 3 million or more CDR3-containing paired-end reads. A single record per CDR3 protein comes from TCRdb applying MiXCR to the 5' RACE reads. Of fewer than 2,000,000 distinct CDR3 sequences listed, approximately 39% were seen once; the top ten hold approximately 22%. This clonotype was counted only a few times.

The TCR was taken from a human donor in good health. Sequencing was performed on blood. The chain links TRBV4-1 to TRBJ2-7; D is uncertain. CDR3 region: CASSPWKGREQYF. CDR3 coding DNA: TGCGCCAGCAGCCCGTGGAAGGGAAGGGAGCAGTACTTC.